The 27 T cell receptor beta chains listed next were all sequenced from one sample in a study. TCRdb reanalysed the 5' RACE reads using MiXCR and keeps one entry per CDR3 protein. The repertoire has 1,700 or so distinct CDR3 sequences, 8% to 9% of them found once; the top ten carry 10% to 13%. The specimen was central memory T cells from blood PBMCs. The subset is: central memory CD4+ T cells. The receptors stem from a female donor with HIV.

In its sample, this clonotype ranks as medium-sized. The chain has TRBV4-2 and TRBJ1-6; no clear D gene. Germline V CDR1 and CDR2: LGHNA, YNFKEQ. Trimming pared 4 bases from V and 7 bases from J, leaving 20 bases between. This CDR3 is 17 amino acids long. The CDR3 DNA reads TGTGCCAGCAGCCGAAACCTCCGGGCCGACCCCAATTCACCCCTCCACTTT. Residues: CASSRNLRADPNSPLHF.

This clonotype has only a few counts. V gene TRBV10-3 combines with J gene TRBJ1-5; unclear D gene. Germline assignment: CDR1 ENHRY and CDR2 SYGVKD. Trimming stripped 2 bases from V and 5 bases from J, with 7 bases between. The length of the CDR3 is 13 residues. CDR3 in DNA: TGTGCCATCAGTGAGGGACCCGATCAGCCCCAGCATTTT. It codes for CAISEGPDQPQHF.

V is TRBV15 and J is TRBJ1-3; 8 nucleotides align to TRBD1. V trimming: 3 bases; J trimming: 4 bases; junction bases outside the gene matches: 2. The CDR3 is made up of 14 amino acids. Germline CDR1 is LNHNV and CDR2 is YYDKDF (reference sequence). The CDR3 region has the DNA TGTGCCACCAGCAGGGACAGGGCCGGAAACACCATATATTTT. It yields the protein CATSRDRAGNTIYF.

By share, this clonotype counts as large. The V call is TRBV15, the J call TRBJ1-2; 7 bases line up with TRBD1. There are 12 residues in the CDR3. V trimming: 5 bases; J trimming: 4 bases; junction bases outside the gene matches: 1. The V gene's germline CDR1 is LNHNV and CDR2 YYDKDF (reference sequence). The CDR3 sequence: CATSRDSYGYTF. Here the CDR3 DNA reads TGTGCCACCAGCCGGGACAGCTATGGCTACACCTTC.

This clonotype is labeled medium-sized. The chain is built from TRBV5-6 and TRBJ1-2; unclear D gene. CDR3 length equals 14 residues. V was cut by 1 base and J by 0 bases, with 7 bases left in between. Germline V lookup: CDR1 SGHDT, CDR2 YYEEEE. In DNA, the CDR3 is TGTGCCAGCAGCTTGACCGGGACTAACTATGGCTACACCTTC. Protein sequence: CASSLTGTNYGYTF.

The rearrangement uses TRBV19 and TRBJ1-5, with 7 bases identical to TRBD1. The germline gives CDR1 LNHDA, CDR2 SQIVND (reference sequence). This CDR3 spans 13 amino acids. V was pared by 8 bases and J by 9 bases, with 10 bases of the junction left unmatched. The CDR3 nucleotides are TGTGCCAGTGGGGGACAGCCCGGATGGCCCCAGCATTTT. It specifies CASGGQPGWPQHF. Variable domain in full (rest from reference TRBV19 and TRBJ1-5): DGGITQSPKYLFRKEGQNVTLSCEQNLNHDAMYWYRQDPGQGLRLIYYSQIVNDFQKGDIAEGYSVSREKKESFPLTVTSAQKNPTAFYLCASGGQPGWPQHFGDGTRLSIL.

This clonotype has a handful of counts. The chain combines TRBV6-5 with TRBJ1-4, with a tentative D call TRBD1 (5 bases). V gave up 4 bases and J gave up 7 bases, with 19 bases separating them. The germline gives CDR1 MNHEY, CDR2 SVGAGI. There are 16 residues in the CDR3. In DNA form, the CDR3 reads TGTGCCAGCAGTTCACTCAGCTCGGCAGGGAGTGAAAAACTGTTTTTT. This encodes CASSSLSSAGSEKLFF.

By its share, this clonotype is medium-sized. DNA of the CDR3: TGTGCCAGCAGTTCGGGAGGGGGGTTGAACACTGAAGCTTTCTTT. Protein product: CASSSGGGLNTEAFF. The chain links TRBV6-9 to TRBJ1-1; possibly TRBD1 for D (6 bases). CDR1 MNHGY and CDR2 SVAAGI come from the germline V gene. V gave up 4 bases and J gave up 0 bases, with 12 bases separating them. The CDR3 is 15 amino acids.

In the case of this clonotype: One junction end disagrees with the germline gene, perhaps due to a read error. The CDR3 sequence is CASSPVGNAEAFF. CDR3 DNA: TGTGCCAGCAGCCCTGTAGGGAACGCTGAAGCTTTCTTT. The chain is built from TRBV2 and TRBJ1-1; D is unresolved. The CDR3 consists of 13 residues. Germline assignment: CDR1 SNHLY and CDR2 FYNNEI.

The sample holds a few counts of this clonotype. This rearrangement joins TRBV12-3 or TRBV12-4 to TRBJ2-3; 10 nucleotides match TRBD2. The CDR3 spans 16 residues. The V segment lost 5 bases and the J segment 2 bases; nucleotides outside the gene matches: 7. CDR3 in DNA: TGTGCCAGCAGTCCCCGTAGCGGGGGGATCACAGATACGCAGTATTTT. As protein: CASSPRSGGITDTQYF.

This clonotype was picked up a small number of times. The J gene is TRBJ1-3, the V gene TRBV4-3; D perhaps matches TRBD1 (5 bases). V was trimmed by 1 base and J by 2 bases, leaving 9 bases between them. The CDR3 spans 15 residues. Germline assignment: CDR1 LGHNA and CDR2 YSLEER. CDR3: CASSQGDGAGNTIYF. Written as DNA, the CDR3 is TGCGCCAGCAGCCAAGGGGACGGGGCTGGAAACACCATATATTTT.

V gene TRBV30 combines with J gene TRBJ1-4; D uncertain. The germline V and J ends were trimmed by 3 bases and 3 bases, with 11 bases remaining between them. Germline V CDR1 and CDR2: GTSNPN, SVGIG (reference sequence). The CDR3 totals 14 residues. The CDR3 spells CAWRPRGANEKLFF. CDR3 coding DNA: TGTGCCTGGAGGCCCCGGGGAGCTAATGAAAAACTGTTTTTT. The complete variable domain, with remaining parts taken from reference TRBV30 and TRBJ1-4, reads SQTIHQWPATLVQPVGSPLSLECTVEGTSNPNLYWYRQAAGRGLQLLFYSVGIGQISSEVPQNLSASRPQDRQFILSSKKLLLSDSGFYLCAWRPRGANEKLFFGSGTQLSVL.

This chain joins TRBV5-5 and TRBJ1-1; D is possibly TRBD1 (6 bases). The V end lost 0 bases, the J end lost 8 bases, and 17 bases lay between the germline ends. Looked up from germline, CDR1 is SGHKS and CDR2 is YYEKEE (reference sequence). The CDR3 loop spans 15 amino acids. This CDR3 reads CASSLGQGRESEAFF. The CDR3 coding sequence is TGTGCCAGCAGCTTGGGGCAGGGGAGGGAGTCGGAAGCTTTCTTT. Supplemented by reference TRBV5-5 and TRBJ1-1, the full variable domain reads DAGVTQSPTHLIKTRGQQVTLRCSPISGHKSVSWYQQVLGQGPQFIFQYYEKEERGRGNFPDRFSARQFPNYSSELNVNALLLGDSALYLCASSLGQGRESEAFFGQGTRLTVV.

The rearrangement uses TRBV11-2 and TRBJ2-5; TRBD1 might be the D (7 bases). The germline CDR1 and CDR2 sequences are SGHAT and FQNNGV. The ends were cut back, 1 base at V and 7 bases at J, with 19 bases in the middle. The CDR3 is made up of 16 amino acids. The CDR3 coding sequence is TGTGCCAGCAGCTTAGGCAGGGGGGCCGTAAAAGGGACCCAGTACTTC. Residues: CASSLGRGAVKGTQYF.

This clonotype is medium-sized. The chain employs TRBV6-2 or TRBV6-3 and TRBJ1-5; 7 bases are shared with TRBD1. CDR3 length: 15 residues. Trimming took 7 bases from V and 0 from J; bases not matched to a gene: 6. Germline V gives CDR1 MNHEY, CDR2 SVGEGT. The CDR3 here is CASTRQGSSNQPQHF. CDR3 bases: TGTGCCAGCACTCGACAGGGTAGTAGCAATCAGCCCCAGCATTTT.

The chain links TRBV20-1 to TRBJ2-5, with a tentative D call TRBD1 (6 bases). The germline gives CDR1 DFQATT, CDR2 SNEGSKA (reference sequence). Trimming removed 4 bases from V and 5 bases from J, with 14 bases in between. CDR3 size: 13 residues. The CDR3 loop is CSAIMTGRETQYF. The DNA for the CDR3 is TGCAGTGCTATCATGACAGGTCGGGAGACCCAGTACTTC.

Judged by abundance, this clonotype is medium-sized. This chain joins TRBV30 and TRBJ1-1; D gene uncertain. Germline V CDR1 and CDR2: GTSNPN, SVGIG (reference sequence). V was pared by 4 bases and J by 7 bases, with 13 bases between. The CDR3 extends over 12 amino acids. The CDR3 sequence: CAWKAERGEAFF. In DNA, the CDR3 is TGTGCCTGGAAGGCGGAGAGAGGTGAAGCTTTCTTT.

This clonotype has just a few counts. V and J are TRBV13 and TRBJ1-2, with 7 bases lining up with TRBD1. After removal of 4 bases from V and 5 bases from J, the junction contained 7 bases not matched to a gene. Germline CDR1 and CDR2: PRHDT and FYEKMQ (reference sequence). This CDR3 is built from 14 residues. The chain's CDR3 is CASSSTGTAYGYTF. Written as DNA, the CDR3 is TGTGCCAGCAGCTCCACCGGGACAGCGTATGGCTACACCTTC.

This clonotype is categorized as medium-sized. The genes are TRBV2 and TRBJ1-2; no firm D call. Germline V lookup: CDR1 SNHLY, CDR2 FYNNEI. V was pared by 7 bases and J by 8 bases, with 20 bases between. The CDR3 sequence is 14 residues long. CDR3 sequence reads: CASTPGDRGVGYTF. The CDR3 bases are TGTGCCAGCACCCCTGGCGATCGAGGAGTCGGCTACACCTTC.

This clonotype is labeled medium-sized. The chain couples TRBV6-1 to TRBJ1-2; no definite D call. CDR1 MNHNS and CDR2 SASEGT come from the germline V gene. V gave up 6 bases and J gave up 1 base, with 12 bases separating them. There are 14 residues in the CDR3. The CDR3 nucleotides are TGTGCCAGCAGAAGGAATACTTTTAACTATGGCTACACCTTC. Translation gives CASRRNTFNYGYTF.

Only a few counts were recorded for this clonotype. This chain uses TRBV12-5 with TRBJ1-1; no definite D call. CDR1 and CDR2 (germline): LGHNT, FRNRAP. CDR3 length: 12 amino acids. The V gene lost 3 bases and the J gene lost 4 bases, with 6 bases spanning the gap. The CDR3 spells CASGFGFTEAFF. CDR3 DNA sequence: TGTGCTAGTGGTTTTGGATTCACTGAAGCTTTCTTT. Looking up the rest from reference TRBV12-5 and TRBJ1-1 gives the full variable domain: DARVTQTPRHKVTEMGQEVTMRCQPILGHNTVFWYRQTMMQGLELLAYFRNRAPLDDSGMPKDRFSAEMPDATLATLKIQPSEPRDSAVYFCASGFGFTEAFFGQGTRLTVV.

This clonotype is labeled large. At one of its ends the junction is not consistent with the germline gene, which may arise from a read error. The chain recombines TRBV10-3 with TRBJ1-2, with D unresolved. This CDR3 is built from 12 residues. Germline V gene sequence: CDR1 ENHRY, CDR2 SYGVKD. In DNA form, the CDR3 reads TGTGCCATCAGGAGGACCGGAGATGGGTACACCTTC. Its protein is CAIRRTGDGYTF.

Sample share makes this clonotype large. This chain connects TRBV4-3 to TRBJ1-2; a weak D match, TRBD1 (5 bases). The CDR3 totals 16 residues. The V gene lost 0 bases and the J gene lost 0 bases, with 11 bases spanning the gap. The germline V gene encodes CDR1 LGHNA and CDR2 YSLEER. The DNA for the CDR3 is TGCGCCAGCAGCCAAGATTTGGGCAGGGCTAACTATGGCTACACCTTC. This encodes CASSQDLGRANYGYTF.

The V gene is TRBV5-5, the J gene TRBJ1-3; 7 bases align to TRBD1. CDR3 length: 17 residues. Germline V gene data show CDR1 as SGHKS and CDR2 as YYEKEE (reference sequence). With 5 bases clipped from V and 4 bases from J, the junction kept 15 bases outside the gene matches. The CDR3 protein is CASRIGEGQRLGNTIYF. CDR3 DNA sequence: TGTGCCAGCAGGATCGGGGAGGGACAGCGTCTGGGAAACACCATATATTTT.

Relative to its sample, this clonotype is medium-sized (0.01 to 0.1%). The V call is TRBV10-1, the J call TRBJ2-2; D gene ambiguous. CDR3 length: 12 amino acids. Trimming shortened V by 6 bases and J by 1 base, and 3 bases separated the two germline ends. In germline, CDR1 is WNHNN, CDR2 SYGVQD (reference sequence). The chain's CDR3 is CASSVNTGELFF. CDR3 nucleotides: TGCGCCAGCAGCGTGAACACCGGGGAGCTGTTTTTT.

In its sample, this clonotype is medium-sized. This chain links TRBV7-9 with TRBJ2-5, with 8 nucleotides matching TRBD1. Germline CDR1 is SEHNR and CDR2 is FQNEAQ (reference sequence). This CDR3 contains 15 residues. V gave up 1 base and J gave up 2 bases; unmatched junction bases: 3. CDR3 DNA: TGTGCCAGCAGCTTAGGGACAGGGCGGCAAGAGACCCAGTACTTC. Protein: CASSLGTGRQETQYF. Based on the CDR3 plus reference TRBV7-9 and TRBJ2-5, the full variable domain is DTGVSQNPRHKITKRGQNVTFRCDPISEHNRLYWYRQTLGQGPEFLTYFQNEAQLEKSRLLSDRFSAERPKGSFSTLEIQRTEQGDSAMYLCASSLGTGRQETQYFGPGTRLLVL.

This clonotype is deemed large. The gene calls are TRBV30 and TRBJ1-6, with a tentative D call TRBD1 (5 bases). In germline, CDR1 is GTSNPN, CDR2 SVGIG (reference sequence). V gave up 2 bases and J gave up 6 bases, with 11 bases separating them. The length of the CDR3 is 14 residues. CDR3 nucleotides: TGTGCCTGGAGTTCCGGGACGGCTAATTCACCCCTCCACTTT. It yields the protein CAWSSGTANSPLHF.